This TCR beta chain was recorded in a study of naive CD8 T cells in extremely preterm neonates (dated by TCRdb to the late 2010s). Study-level background: TCRbeta CDR3 repertoires of sorted naive CD8+ T cells were compared across four age groups: extremely preterm neonates, term neonates, young children and adults.

From its cysteine to its phenylalanine, the CDR3 spans 15 amino acids. Of the read, only the CDR3 DNA is kept; its 45 bases are in frame from base 1. Sequences LNHDA (CDR1) and SQIVND (CDR2) are obtained from the germline V gene (reference sequence). V is clipped by 2 bases and J by 2 bases, and the sequence between their germline boundaries is 9 bases long. Comments on this clone: This clone's antigen is unknown. The input lacks base qualities; no much larger clone sits a single base away.

TCRbeta CDR3 regions were amplified from genomic DNA by a two-step, bias-controlled multiplex PCR. Primers specific for every TRBV and TRBJ gene segment were included in the multiplex PCR. The immunoSEQ Assay was used to generate the TCRbeta repertoire data. The study's own analysis went as follows. To merge closely related sequences, reads went through filtering and clustering using a relative-frequency ratio and a modified nearest-neighbor algorithm. The V, D and J gene assignments for CDR3 sequences were based on IMGT annotation. Template counts were corrected for PCR amplification bias by normalization and were quantified against synthetic TCR CDR3 analog sequences. Only unique productive sequences, that is, in-frame CDR3 sequences lacking stop codons, were included in the analyses. The immunoSEQ Analyzer software was used to compute clonality, defined as 1 minus Pielou's evenness, and iChao1 richness. Depending on the Shapiro-Wilk normality results, either Student's t-test or a non-parametric test was run in JMP for statistical testing. This is the immuneACCESS table as TCRdb keeps it, with only in-frame sequences that have V and J called. A part of the clones is gone; compared with another copy, unresolved V genes explain less than half, and the rest is unexplained. Clone size and V and J calls were adopted from that table, with D and trimming inferred from the DNA. The sample table contains about 23,000 clones; only one count was recorded for roughly 88% of them. Roughly 1% of the sample is taken by the ten largest.

Preterm samples were obtained from a handful of extremely preterm deliveries at about 22-28 weeks of gestation. The study excluded pregnancies involving fetal demise, active maternal HSV infection or known maternal HIV infection. A FACSAria III cell sorter was used to sort live, Annexin V-negative naive CD8+ T cells (CD3+CD8+CD45RA+CCR7+). Each sample yielded between roughly 18,000 and 100,000 sorted naive CD8+ T cells. Preassembled standardized sampling kits were used to collect mixed venous-arterial cord blood. Cord blood was held at room temperature and processed no more than 4 hours after collection. Ficoll-Paque density gradient centrifugation of diluted blood was used to isolate mononuclear cells. Mononuclear cells were cryopreserved in approximately 10% DMSO with about 90% FBS and stored long term at -150°C before sorting. Thawed cells were stained with Annexin V and antibodies against CD3, CD8, CCR7 and CD45RA. The DNeasy Blood and Tissue Kit was used to extract genomic DNA from snap-frozen pellets of sorted cells.

Overall study results and their limits: Preterm CDR3s were shorter, with fewer N additions and less junctional trimming, and were closer to germline than those of older groups. To track T cell development within individuals, the authors urged prospective longitudinal studies of preterm and term neonates. A higher proportion of shared CDR3 nucleotide sequences was found in preterm neonates (about 2.7%) than in term neonates (0.4%), young children (approximately 0.03%) and adults (about 0.01%). The authors noted a small sample size and variable productive template counts among preterm samples as limitations. Preterm neonates showed significantly lower iChao1 richness than every other age group (p < 0.05) along with an even clone distribution, indicating a less rich repertoire.

The V and J segments used are TRBV19 and TRBJ2-2, with TRBD1 as a weak D call on 5 bases. The sequenced material came from naive CD8+ T cells from cord blood. The source is a boy who was born preterm. The sequenced DNA is TGTGCCAGTAGTATAAGCCGGACAAACACCGGGGAGCTGTTTTTT. Its translation reads: CASSISRTNTGELFF.